This T cell receptor (beta chain) emerged from a study of blood T cell repertoires in COVID-19. Study at large: The origin of the acute and convalescent COVID-19 samples was the United States, Italy and Spain.

The junction had 5 bases not matched to a gene; V was cut back by 4 bases and J by 7 bases. CDR1 is SGHRS, CDR2 YFSETQ, per germline. This CDR3 comprises 14 residues. Method: immunoSEQ multiplex PCR; TCRdb's copy keeps in-frame clones and lacks some. The table records 200,000 to 250,000 clones, around 91% of them present only once. The genes are TRBV5-1 and TRBJ1-2; 12 bases map to TRBD1. The sequence came from a woman between 35 and 50 years old with acute or convalescent COVID-19. The sample was peripheral blood. CDR3 amino acids: CASSQGQGASGYTF. CDR3 nucleotide sequence: TGCGCCAGCAGCCAGGGACAGGGGGCGTCTGGCTACACCTTC.